This TCR beta chain was observed in a study of T cells after yellow fever vaccination. TCRdb called the 5' RACE reads again in MiXCR, with one record for every CDR3 protein. The data contain about 320,000 distinct CDR3 sequences, 4% to 5.5% of them seen just once; the ten biggest clones take up approximately 19%. The V gene's germline CDR1 is LGHNT and CDR2 FRNRAP. The CDR3 loop spans 13 amino acids. V lost 2 bases to trimming and J lost 2 bases, with 7 bases between them. A few counts support this clonotype. The source material was PBMCs, sampled 15 days after the yellow fever booster vaccination. This TCR was recovered from a man aged 18-30 years who received the YFV17D yellow fever vaccine. The chain uses TRBV12-5 and TRBJ2-7; no clear D gene. CDR3: CASGLTAPYEQYF. The CDR3 nucleotides are TGTGCTAGTGGTTTGACGGCCCCCTACGAGCAGTACTTC.